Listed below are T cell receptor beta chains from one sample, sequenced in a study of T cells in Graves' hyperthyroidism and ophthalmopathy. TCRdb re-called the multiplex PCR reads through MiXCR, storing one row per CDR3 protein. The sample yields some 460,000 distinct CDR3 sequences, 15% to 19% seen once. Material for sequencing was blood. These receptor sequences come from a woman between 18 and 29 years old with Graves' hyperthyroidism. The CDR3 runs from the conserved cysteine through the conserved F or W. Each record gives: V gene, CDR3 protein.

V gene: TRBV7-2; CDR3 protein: CASSLVRMNTEAFF
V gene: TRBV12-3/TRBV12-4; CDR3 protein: CASNPSLENTGELFF
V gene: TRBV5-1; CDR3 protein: CASSPEGGSGKLFF
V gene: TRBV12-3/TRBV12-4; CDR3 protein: CASSLISTGELFF
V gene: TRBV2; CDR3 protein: CASSEWSGTGDSPLHF
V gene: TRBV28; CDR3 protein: CASSQMAESYEQYF
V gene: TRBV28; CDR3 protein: CASSLSGKLDYGYTF
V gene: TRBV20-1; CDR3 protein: CSTGERQGRYEQYF
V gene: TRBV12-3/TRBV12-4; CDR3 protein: CASSQSGADTQYF
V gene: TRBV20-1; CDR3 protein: CSGGMGKNIQYF
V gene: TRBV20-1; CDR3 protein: CSASPDSSYEQYF
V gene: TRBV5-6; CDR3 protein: CASSPQVGGGFPYEQYF
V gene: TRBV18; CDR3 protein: CASTVRPSFNYGYTF
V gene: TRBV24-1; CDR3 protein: CATSEAVATQPQHF
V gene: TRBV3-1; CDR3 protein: CASSREGGYEQFF
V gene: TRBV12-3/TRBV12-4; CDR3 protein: CASSFWGGRQAIRNTEAFF
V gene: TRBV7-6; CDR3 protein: CASSLVAGLATTDTQYF
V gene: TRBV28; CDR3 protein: CASSFQGAGISYEQYF
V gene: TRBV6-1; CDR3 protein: CASSEILGSFQPQHF
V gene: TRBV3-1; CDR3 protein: CASSLRTSGRNTGELFF
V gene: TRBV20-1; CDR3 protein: CSARAEGNLRWQYF
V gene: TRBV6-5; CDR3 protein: CASSYRGRDGYTF
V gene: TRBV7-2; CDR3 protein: CASRLAADTQYF
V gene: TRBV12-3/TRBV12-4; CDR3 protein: CASSLAGGRASEQFF
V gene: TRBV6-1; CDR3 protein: CASSDTHREVGELFF
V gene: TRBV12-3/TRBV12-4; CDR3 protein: CASGSRIYNEQFF
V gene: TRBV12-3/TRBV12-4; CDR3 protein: CASSLTGLSYNEQFF
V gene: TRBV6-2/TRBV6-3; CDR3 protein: CASSYDPWETEAFF
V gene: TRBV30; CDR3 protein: CAWSAGSNQPQHF
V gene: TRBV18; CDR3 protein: CASSPPRLTNEKLFF
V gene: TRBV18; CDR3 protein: CASSPPGPSKGEKLFF
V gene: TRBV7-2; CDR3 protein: CASSLGGGASGSCTDTQYF
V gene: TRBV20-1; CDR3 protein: CSASDRGGDYGYTF
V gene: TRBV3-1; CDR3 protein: CASSPGTGSSEQFF
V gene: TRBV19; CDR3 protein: CAAGQGASADEQFF
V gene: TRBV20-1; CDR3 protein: CSAVETSALAFF
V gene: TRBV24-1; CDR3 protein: CATGSYNKQFF
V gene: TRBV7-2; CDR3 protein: CASSSRWGSMNTEAFF
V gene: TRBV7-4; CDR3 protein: CASSRSRDSSYEQYF
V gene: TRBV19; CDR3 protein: CASSIAPKINPEAFF
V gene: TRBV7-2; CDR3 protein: CASSLEASADTQYF
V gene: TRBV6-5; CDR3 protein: CASSYEPNPTWEQYF
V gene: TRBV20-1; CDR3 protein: CSARRGLAGTGELFF
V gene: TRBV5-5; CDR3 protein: CASSLEFGVNTGELFF
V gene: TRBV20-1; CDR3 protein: CSATVRTGSNQPQHF
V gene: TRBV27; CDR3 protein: CASSLFFSSYNSPLHF
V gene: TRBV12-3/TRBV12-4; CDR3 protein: CASSLSGSLNTDTQYF
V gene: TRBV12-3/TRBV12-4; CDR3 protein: CASSLAPGGSGTDTQYF
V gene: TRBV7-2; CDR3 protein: CASSLGPGGDTQYF
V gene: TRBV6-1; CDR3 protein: CASSDESSPTDTQYF
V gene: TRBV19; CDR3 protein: CATGDTQTYDEQYF
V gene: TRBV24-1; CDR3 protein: CATSDFWGHEQFF
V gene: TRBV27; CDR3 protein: CASSLRRGNTGELFF
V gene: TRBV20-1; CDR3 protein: CSARLGLAGVGETQYF
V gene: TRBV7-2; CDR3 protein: CASSSWTGENQPQHF
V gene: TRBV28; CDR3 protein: CASTVSRSNEQFF
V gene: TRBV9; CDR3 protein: CASSSRGQLLGEQYF
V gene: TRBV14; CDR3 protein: CASSQEGSGITDTQYF
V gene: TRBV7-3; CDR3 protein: CASSGGQGIGTEAFF
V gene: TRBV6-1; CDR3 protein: CASSGQGAISGNTIYF